Detailed here is one T cell receptor (beta chain). The CDR3 extends over 13 amino acids. Germline CDR1 and CDR2: GTSNPN and SVGIG (reference sequence). The trim removed 3 bases at V and 3 bases at J, leaving 3 bases unmatched. The data are from a study of T cell changes during pregnancy in multiple sclerosis. The protocol was immunoSEQ multiplex PCR, while the TCRdb copy is restricted to in-frame clones and leaves out a portion. This sample carries roughly 79,000 clones, roughly 93% of them seen once, and the ten largest clones take about 0.8%. This clonotype was sampled from a female donor in good health, enrolled as a control in a pregnancy study. The chain links TRBV30 to TRBJ1-2, with 8 bases fitting TRBD1. Here the sequenced sample was peripheral blood, taken in the second trimester of pregnancy. The CDR3 bases are TGTGCCTGGAGCGACAGGGGAGACTATGGCTACACCTTC. This translates into CAWSDRGDYGYTF.